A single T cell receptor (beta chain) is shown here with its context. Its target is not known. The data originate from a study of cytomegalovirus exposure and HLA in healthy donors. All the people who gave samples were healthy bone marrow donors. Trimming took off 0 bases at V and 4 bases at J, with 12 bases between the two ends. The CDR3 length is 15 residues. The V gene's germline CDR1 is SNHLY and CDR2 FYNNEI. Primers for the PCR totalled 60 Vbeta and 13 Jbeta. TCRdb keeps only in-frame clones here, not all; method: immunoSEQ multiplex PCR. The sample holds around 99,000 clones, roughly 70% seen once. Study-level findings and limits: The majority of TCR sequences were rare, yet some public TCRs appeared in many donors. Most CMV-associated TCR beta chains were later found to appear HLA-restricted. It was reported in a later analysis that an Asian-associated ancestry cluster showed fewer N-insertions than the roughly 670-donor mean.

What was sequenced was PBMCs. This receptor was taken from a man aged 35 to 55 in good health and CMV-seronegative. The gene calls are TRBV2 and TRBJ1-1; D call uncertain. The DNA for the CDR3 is TGTGCCAGCAGTGAAGCAGAGGGTGTTTCCACTGAAGCTTTCTTT. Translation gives CASSEAEGVSTEAFF.